This T cell receptor beta chain was retrieved from a study of T-cell reconstitution after alpha-beta-depleted transplantation in children listed by TCRdb under 2016. Context from the whole study: Using TCR repertoire profiling, the study quantitatively followed how T-cell immune reconstitution unfolded in children after TCRalphabeta/CD19-depleted allogeneic hematopoietic cell transplantation. The full study reports these points: About two months after transplant, the apparently early recovery of alphabetaT-cell counts reportedly depended on just several hundred clones that had expanded rapidly and came from non-depleted graft cells. The high TCRbeta diversity at day 60 in some patients was ascribed to recipient T cells and intrathymic progenitors that had survived conditioning. Hyperexpanded clone frequencies declined over subsequent months; after one year, T-cell counts and TCRbeta diversity were mostly attributed to newly produced T cells.

The time point label for this specimen denotes: day 60 (about 2 months) after transplantation. The treatment or condition label for this specimen denotes: allogeneic hematopoietic cell transplantation with graft depleted of TCRalphabeta T cells and CD19 B cells. The children who served as transplant recipients had been given grafts of TCRalphabeta/CD19-depleted allogeneic hematopoietic cells. The library was generated by PCR. This sample was sequenced with an Illumina HiSeq 2500. TCR libraries were prepared with molecular barcoding, using unique molecular identifiers to normalize TCRbeta repertoire quantification. Using fastp at Q25 and MiXCR, TCRdb reprocessed the public reads and kept productive beta chains. Every distinct CDR3 protein forms one entry, paired with its most common genes and DNA. For this sample the table gives almost 20,000 distinct CDR3 sequences, of which 13% were detected only once. The ten largest clones take up about a third of the sample.

This clonotype was seen many times. What this receptor recognizes is not known. Base qualities are not recorded, but no much larger clone differs from it by a single base. Cut back by 3 bases and 14 bases, the V and J ends lie 15 bases apart. Reading from cysteine to phenylalanine, the CDR3 counts 12 amino acids. Only the CDR3 region is kept as DNA, spanning 36 bases read in frame from base 1. The chain is assembled from TRBV12-3 or TRBV12-4 and TRBJ2-3, with the D call perhaps TRBD1 or TRBD2, as 5 bases match in each case. This TCR was sampled from a female patient aged 2-9 years who had a stem cell transplant for congenital amegakaryocytic thrombocytopenia, so the T cells may come from the graft donor. The sequences come from PBMCs, mostly from graft donor cells, collected 60 days after TCRalphabeta/CD19-depleted stem cell transplant. The CDR3 reads CASSFKTGRLYF. The DNA sequence is given as TGTGCCAGCAGTTTTAAAACGGGACGACTGTATTTT.